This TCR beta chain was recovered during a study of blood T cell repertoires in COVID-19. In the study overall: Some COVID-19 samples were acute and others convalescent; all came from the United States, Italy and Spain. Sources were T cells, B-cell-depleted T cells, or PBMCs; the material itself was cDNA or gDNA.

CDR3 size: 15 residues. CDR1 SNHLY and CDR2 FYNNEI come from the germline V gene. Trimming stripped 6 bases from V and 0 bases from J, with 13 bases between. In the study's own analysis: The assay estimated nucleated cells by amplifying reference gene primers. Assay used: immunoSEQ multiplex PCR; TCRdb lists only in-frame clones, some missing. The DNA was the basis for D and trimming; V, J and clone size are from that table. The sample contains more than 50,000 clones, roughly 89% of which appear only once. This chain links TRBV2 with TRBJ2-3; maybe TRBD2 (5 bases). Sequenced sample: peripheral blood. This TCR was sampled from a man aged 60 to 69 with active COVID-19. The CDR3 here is CASRPGSWSTDTQYF. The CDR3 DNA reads TGTGCCAGCAGACCTGGGAGTTGGAGCACAGATACGCAGTATTTT.